Listed here are 11 T cell receptor beta chains from one sample, sequenced in a study of beta chain features in type 1 diabetes. General study findings and limits: There was a moderate but significant shortening of TCRB CDR3s in all four CD4+ subsets of Type 1 diabetes patients.

What was sequenced were expressed TCRB transcripts, since all of the isolated RNA had been reverse transcribed. Clones were read by immunoSEQ multiplex PCR, and TCRdb kept only the in-frame ones, dropping some. The sample contains roughly 160,000 clones, just over 8% of which appear only once. These TCRs' antigens remain unknown. The sample consisted of central memory CD4+ T cells from blood. The receptors were gathered from a woman under 30 with type 1 diabetes.

V gene TRBV30 combines with J gene TRBJ2-7; D not certain. CDR1 is GTSNPN, CDR2 SVGIG, per germline (reference sequence). The CDR3 has 12 amino acids. With 3 bases removed from V and 0 bases from J, the gap between germline ends came to 6 bases. The DNA for the CDR3 is TGTGCCTGGAGCCATCCCTCCTACGAGCAGTACTTC. Its protein product is CAWSHPSYEQYF.

This clone has only a few counts. The rearrangement uses TRBV10-3 and TRBJ2-3; 8 bases line up with TRBD1. In germline, CDR1 is ENHRY, CDR2 SYGVKD. The CDR3 is 14 amino acids. V shed 5 bases and J 1 base; nucleotides not matched to a gene: 2. The DNA of the CDR3 is TGTGCCATCAGTCCGACAGGGGGCACAGATACGCAGTATTTT. The encoded protein is CAISPTGGTDTQYF.

In its sample, this clone was seen a few times. The V gene is TRBV20-1, the J gene TRBJ1-1; no clear D gene. Trimming shortened V by 5 bases and J by 8 bases, and 9 bases separated the two germline ends. The CDR3 spans 10 residues. CDR1 is DFQATT, CDR2 SNEGSKA, per germline (reference sequence). The CDR3 DNA reads as TGCAGTGCTGTCCGGGAAGAAGCTTTCTTT. As protein: CSAVREEAFF.

V and J are TRBV27 and TRBJ2-5; 8 bases map to TRBD2. Germline V gene sequence: CDR1 MNHEY, CDR2 SMNVEV (reference sequence). The CDR3 covers 15 residues. The V and J ends lost 2 bases and 6 bases, in that order; junction bases with no gene match: 8. The CDR3 reads CASSLRRGAGQTQYF. The DNA for the CDR3 is TGTGCCAGCAGTTTACGGCGGGGGGCCGGGCAGACCCAGTACTTC.

This clone showed up just a few times. The chain joins TRBV18 to TRBJ2-1; D is unresolved. Trimming took off 3 bases at V and 7 bases at J, with 16 bases between the two ends. The CDR3 runs to 15 residues. Germline CDR1 and CDR2: KGHSH and LQKENI. The CDR3 coding sequence is TGTGCCAGCTCACCGGCGTCACCCCCCGGGAATGAGCAGTTCTTC. This encodes CASSPASPPGNEQFF.

This rearrangement joins TRBV10-3 to TRBJ2-7; 10 nucleotides line up with TRBD1. The germline gives CDR1 ENHRY, CDR2 SYGVKD. The CDR3 is made up of 16 amino acids. Trimming took 6 bases from V and 0 from J; bases not matched to a gene: 8. CDR3 region: CAISRGTGASSYEQYF. The CDR3 nucleotides read TGTGCCATCAGCCGCGGGACAGGGGCAAGCTCCTACGAGCAGTACTTC.

The chain employs TRBV23-1 and TRBJ2-5; 9 bases are shared with TRBD2. TRBV23-1 is flagged as an ORF with uncertain function. The trim removed 6 bases at V and 1 base at J, leaving 9 bases unmatched. The CDR3 contains 16 residues. This CDR3 is CASSLGAGGPQETQYF. In DNA, the CDR3 is TGCGCCAGCAGCCTGGGGGCGGGAGGGCCCCAAGAGACCCAGTACTTC.

About this clone: At one boundary the junction diverges from the germline segment, which might be a read error. The chain is built from TRBV7-2 and TRBJ1-5, with D perhaps TRBD1 (6 bases). From germline, CDR1 is SGHTA and CDR2 FQGNSA. This CDR3 comprises 15 residues. The DNA of the CDR3 is TGTGCCAGCAGCCACACAGGGAATAGCGATCAGCCCCAGCATTTT. Amino acid sequence: CASSHTGNSDQPQHF. The whole variable domain, filled in from reference TRBV7-2 and TRBJ1-5, reads GAGVSQSPSNKVTEKGKDVELRCDPISGHTALYWYRQSLGQGLEFLIYFQGNSAPDKSGLPSDRFSAERTGGSVSTLTIQRTQQEDSAVYLCASSHTGNSDQPQHFGDGTRLSIL.

This clone was seen only a few times. The rearrangement uses TRBV7-8 and TRBJ1-2; D is perhaps TRBD1 (6 bases). The V gene's germline CDR1 is SGHVS and CDR2 FQNEAQ. This CDR3 is 14 amino acids long. Trimming stripped 7 bases from V and 4 bases from J, with 16 bases between. The CDR3 DNA follows: TGTGCCAGCACCCCATTGGGGGCTACCTATGGCTACACCTTC. It codes for CASTPLGATYGYTF.

The rearrangement links TRBV18 to TRBJ2-7, with 11 nucleotides matching TRBD2. The J segment lost 5 bases and the V segment lost 2 bases, leaving 8 bases of the junction unmatched. CDR1 is KGHSH and CDR2 is LQKENI in the germline V gene. The CDR3 totals 16 residues. CDR3 in amino acids: CASSPDIAGGTDEQYF. CDR3 sequence (DNA): TGTGCCAGCTCACCAGATATAGCGGGGGGGACGGACGAGCAGTACTTC. The full variable domain, its missing parts supplied by reference TRBV18 and TRBJ2-7, is NAGVMQNPRHLVRRRGQEARLRCSPMKGHSHVYWYRQLPEEGLKFMVYLQKENIIDESGMPKERFSAEFPKEGPSILRIQQVVRGDSAAYFCASSPDIAGGTDEQYFGPGTRLTVT.

In its sample, this clone was seen a few times. The chain is built from TRBV19 and TRBJ1-5, with D unresolved. There are 14 residues in the CDR3. The V end lost 6 bases, the J end lost 3 bases, and 12 bases lay between the germline ends. Per the germline V gene, CDR1 is LNHDA and CDR2 is SQIVND (reference sequence). The CDR3 DNA reads as TGTGCCAGTAGGTTCGGCGGCCCCAATCAGCCCCAGCATTTT. Its translation is CASRFGGPNQPQHF.